The 32 T cell receptor beta chains below all came from one sample that was sequenced in a study of CD8+CD57+ T cells in acquired aplastic anemia. Investigators profiled TCR beta VDJ and CDR3 from genomic DNA template. TCRdb fed the reads into MiXCR, producing one record per CDR3 protein. The sample consists of around 190,000 distinct CDR3 sequences, about half of them appearing once. Specimen: sorted CD4+, CD8+, or CD8+CD57+ T cells (not recorded which) from PBMCs. These receptors all come from a human donor in good health, serving as a control.

The rearrangement links TRBV7-6 to TRBJ2-3; tentative D call: TRBD2 (6 bases). Germline V gene data show CDR1 as SGHVS and CDR2 as FNYEAQ. The CDR3 runs to 14 residues. The V and J ends lost 5 bases and 3 bases respectively, with 12 bases between them. Here the CDR3 reads CASSRQRGTDTQYF. CDR3 nucleotides: TGTGCCAGCAGCCGTCAACGGGGGACAGATACGCAGTATTTT.

This clonotype was counted a few times. The chain carries TRBV6-5 and TRBJ1-1; D remains unclear. In germline, CDR1 is MNHEY, CDR2 SVGAGI. V shed 7 bases and J shed 1 base, with 4 bases lying between them. The CDR3 is 11 residues long. CDR3 in DNA: TGTGCCAGCACTGGGAACACTGAAGCTTTCTTT. This encodes CASTGNTEAFF.

The chain recombines TRBV19 with TRBJ2-3; 12 bases agree with TRBD2. After removal of 0 bases from V and 4 bases from J, the junction contained 5 bases not matched to a gene. CDR3 length equals 17 residues. Germline CDR1 and CDR2: LNHDA and SQIVND (reference sequence). CDR3 amino acids: CASSIDLLAGGADTQYF. CDR3 nucleotide sequence: TGTGCCAGTAGTATAGATCTCCTAGCGGGAGGGGCAGATACGCAGTATTTT.

The chain couples TRBV2 to TRBJ1-5; 7 nucleotides align to TRBD1. CDR3 length: 14 amino acids. The germline V gene has CDR1 SNHLY and CDR2 FYNNEI. V was pared by 9 bases and J by 0 bases, with 5 bases of the junction left unmatched. CDR3 sequence reads: CASGTESSNQPQHF. In nucleotides, the CDR3 is TGTGCCAGTGGGACAGAGAGTAGCAATCAGCCCCAGCATTTT.

J is TRBJ1-4 and V is TRBV25-1, with D possibly being TRBD1 (5 bases). CDR3 length: 14 amino acids. V lost 1 base, J lost 2 bases, and 5 bases lay in between. Germline lookup yields CDR1 MGHDK and CDR2 SYGVNS. Here the CDR3 reads CASSEWGTNEKLFF. In nucleotides, the CDR3 is TGTGCCAGCAGTGAATGGGGCACTAATGAAAAACTGTTTTTT.

The J gene is TRBJ1-2, the V gene TRBV7-2; D is uncertain. The germline V and J ends were trimmed by 3 bases and 3 bases, with 14 bases remaining between them. This CDR3 is built from 15 residues. Germline CDR1 is SGHTA and CDR2 is FQGNSA. The chain's CDR3 is CASSFIHREDYGYTF. CDR3 sequence (DNA): TGTGCCAGCAGCTTCATTCACCGGGAGGACTATGGCTACACCTTC. Drawing the rest from reference TRBV7-2 and TRBJ1-2, the complete variable domain is GAGVSQSPSNKVTEKGKDVELRCDPISGHTALYWYRQSLGQGLEFLIYFQGNSAPDKSGLPSDRFSAERTGGSVSTLTIQRTQQEDSAVYLCASSFIHREDYGYTFGSGTRLTVV.

This clonotype is medium-sized in the sample. The chain has TRBV10-3 and TRBJ1-2, with 9 bases identical to TRBD1. CDR1 ENHRY and CDR2 SYGVKD come from the germline V gene. The CDR3 is made up of 14 amino acids. Losses at the gene ends were 5 bases for V and 7 bases for J; bases not matched to a gene: 8. The CDR3 DNA sequence: TGTGCCATCAGTACATGGACAGGGGTGGGTGGCTACACCTTC. This encodes CAISTWTGVGGYTF.

This clonotype was found many times. This rearrangement joins TRBV6-1 to TRBJ1-4; 7 bases are shared with TRBD1. Germline V gives CDR1 MNHNS, CDR2 SASEGT. The CDR3 has 12 residues. V trimming: 9 bases; J trimming: 7 bases; junction bases outside the gene matches: 5. The CDR3 DNA reads TGTGCCAGTACGACAGGGTTTGAAAAACTGTTTTTT. Amino acids: CASTTGFEKLFF.

This clonotype was found once. The rearrangement uses TRBV6-1 and TRBJ2-4; D possibly corresponds to TRBD1 (6 bases). CDR3 length: 16 residues. The V gene lost 3 bases and the J gene lost 0 bases, with 12 bases spanning the gap. Germline-derived CDR1 and CDR2 are MNHNS and SASEGT. In DNA form, the CDR3 reads TGTGCCAGCAGTGAGATGACAGGTCGAGCCAAAAACATTCAGTACTTC. Translated: CASSEMTGRAKNIQYF.

This chain links TRBV20-1 with TRBJ2-3, with D unresolved. V was trimmed by 2 bases and J by 6 bases, leaving 3 bases between them. Germline CDR1 and CDR2: DFQATT and SNEGSKA (reference sequence). This CDR3 contains 10 residues. The CDR3 loop reads CSARRDTQYF. In DNA form, the CDR3 reads TGCAGTGCTAGACGGGATACGCAGTATTTT.

This clonotype was detected only once. This chain connects TRBV20-1 to TRBJ2-7, with 10 bases matching TRBD2. The CDR3 contains 15 residues. The V and J ends lost 0 bases and 7 bases, in that order; junction bases with no gene match: 9. CDR1 and CDR2 from the germline V gene are DFQATT and SNEGSKA (reference sequence). As DNA, the CDR3 is TGCAGTGCTAGAGATCGCACTAGCGGGGCGGGAGAGCAGTACTTC. Protein: CSARDRTSGAGEQYF.

The chain is built from TRBV20-1 and TRBJ2-3; D remains unclear. The germline CDR1 and CDR2 sequences are DFQATT and SNEGSKA (reference sequence). V was clipped by 6 bases and J by 3 bases, with 10 bases between them. The CDR3 runs 12 residues. CDR3 loop: CSAPRATDTQYF. DNA of the CDR3: TGCAGTGCCCCCCGAGCGACAGATACGCAGTATTTT.

This clonotype was counted at least ten times. The genes are TRBV11-2 and TRBJ1-4; 7 bases line up with TRBD1. J was trimmed by 0 bases and V by 4 bases; bases with no gene match: 5. The CDR3 extends over 16 amino acids. In germline, CDR1 is SGHAT, CDR2 FQNNGV. The CDR3 DNA reads as TGTGCCAGCAGCTCACGACAGGGCTCAACTAATGAAAAACTGTTTTTT. Its translation is CASSSRQGSTNEKLFF.

This sequence joins TRBV20-1 and TRBJ1-3, with D unresolved. CDR3 length: 13 residues. The germline V gene has CDR1 DFQATT and CDR2 SNEGSKA (reference sequence). Trimming pared 4 bases from V and 1 base from J, leaving 8 bases between. The CDR3 loop is CSATTASGNTIYF. The CDR3, as DNA: TGCAGTGCTACGACTGCTTCTGGAAACACCATATATTTT.

V usage is TRBV7-9 and J usage is TRBJ1-4, with D uncertain. CDR3 length equals 13 residues. Germline V CDR1 and CDR2: SEHNR, FQNEAQ (reference sequence). The V end was cut by 1 base, the J end by 8 bases, with 8 bases between. CDR3 loop: CASSLEGGEKLFF. In DNA form, the CDR3 reads TGTGCCAGCAGCTTAGAGGGCGGGGAAAAACTGTTTTTT. The full variable domain, rest sourced from reference TRBV7-9 and TRBJ1-4, is DTGVSQNPRHKITKRGQNVTFRCDPISEHNRLYWYRQTLGQGPEFLTYFQNEAQLEKSRLLSDRFSAERPKGSFSTLEIQRTEQGDSAMYLCASSLEGGEKLFFGSGTQLSVL.

To note about this clonotype: This may stem from a read error, because a much larger clone lies one nucleotide away. The chain links TRBV5-4 to TRBJ1-2; D remains ambiguous. The CDR3 length is 16 residues. From germline, CDR1 is SGHNT and CDR2 YYREEE (reference sequence). CDR3 sequence reads: CARSSGGGSPAYGYTF. DNA of the CDR3: TGTGCCAGGAGCTCGGGCGGCGGCAGCCCGGCCTATGGCTACACCTTC.

This sequence joins TRBV10-3 and TRBJ2-7; 10 bases line up with TRBD1. J lost 5 bases, V lost 4 bases, and 11 bases had no gene match. Per germline, CDR1 ENHRY and CDR2 SYGVKD. The CDR3 has 16 residues. The CDR3 nucleotides read TGTGCCATCAGTGCCAAGTCGGGACAGGGGCTCCACGAGCAGTACTTC. Protein product: CAISAKSGQGLHEQYF.

As regards this clonotype: Just one base apart from a much larger clone, this may be a read error. In this CDR3 the conserved last residue, phenylalanine or tryptophan, is missing, so a read error is likely. The chain uses TRBV20-1 and TRBJ1-1, with D possibly matching TRBD1 (6 bases). Germline loops: CDR1 DFQATT, CDR2 SNEGSKA (reference sequence). The ends were cut back, 5 bases at V and 5 bases at J, with 24 bases in the middle. The CDR3 has 16 residues. The CDR3 bases are TGCAGTGCTCCCAACATGGGGGGCGCCGGTTTTACTGAAGCTTTCCTT. It encodes CSAPNMGGAGFTEAFL.

The V gene is TRBV7-4, the J gene TRBJ1-6; D not certain. V was pared by 5 bases and J by 6 bases, with 11 bases between. CDR3 length equals 14 residues. Germline V gene sequence: CDR1 SGHVT, CDR2 SQSDAQ. CDR3 protein: CASSDGLTNSPLHF. The CDR3 region has the DNA TGTGCCAGCAGCGATGGACTGACTAATTCACCCCTCCACTTT.

The table lists this clonotype with a few counts. The chain carries TRBV10-3 and TRBJ2-1; a possible D gene is TRBD2 (7 bases). Germline V CDR1 and CDR2: ENHRY, SYGVKD. There are 14 residues in the CDR3. Trimming removed 11 bases from V and 10 bases from J, with 24 bases in between. CDR3 region: CASKGGGPLGEQFF. The CDR3 DNA sequence: TGTGCCTCAAAAGGGGGGGGGCCACTCGGAGAGCAGTTCTTC.

This clonotype was recorded many times. This chain connects TRBV9 to TRBJ2-3; D call uncertain. The V end lost 2 bases, the J end lost 0 bases, and 10 bases lay between the germline ends. There are 15 residues in the CDR3. Germline V gene lookup returns CDR1 SGDLS and CDR2 YYNGEE. CDR3 in DNA: TGTGCCAGCAGCGTTTGGTTTGGGAGCACAGATACGCAGTATTTT. It encodes CASSVWFGSTDTQYF.

The chain has TRBV11-2 and TRBJ1-5, with 10 bases that match TRBD1. Unmatched junction bases numbered 7, after V lost 6 bases and J lost 5 bases. This CDR3 has 15 amino acids. Germline V lookup: CDR1 SGHAT, CDR2 FQNNGV. CDR3 loop: CASSQPGTGDQPQHF. DNA for the CDR3: TGTGCCAGCAGTCAACCCGGGACAGGGGATCAGCCCCAGCATTTT.

Ten or more counts support this clonotype. This chain's CDR3 is CASSLAYTGGGTDTQYF. CDR3 nucleotide sequence: TGCGCCAGCAGCTTGGCCTATACAGGGGGGGGCACAGATACGCAGTATTTT. The V call is TRBV5-1, the J call TRBJ2-3; possible D gene TRBD1, 8 bases. The CDR3 sequence is 17 residues long. Per germline, CDR1 SGHRS and CDR2 YFSETQ. V was cut by 0 bases and J by 1 base, with 15 bases left in between.

The chain combines TRBV20-1 with TRBJ1-2; tentatively, D is TRBD1 (6 bases). Germline loops: CDR1 DFQATT, CDR2 SNEGSKA (reference sequence). V was pared by 3 bases and J by 2 bases, with 13 bases between. CDR3 length: 14 amino acids. Here the CDR3 DNA reads TGCAGTGCTAGGAGACCGGGACACAACTATGGCTACACCTTC. Protein product: CSARRPGHNYGYTF.

Many counts were recorded for this clonotype. The chain is built from TRBV19 and TRBJ1-5, with D perhaps matching TRBD1 (6 bases). V was shortened by 0 bases and J by 10 bases, with 16 bases between the two germline ends. CDR1 and CDR2 (germline): LNHDA, SQIVND (reference sequence). The CDR3 covers 15 residues. The CDR3 region is CASSIDLWGAVPQHF. CDR3 coding DNA: TGTGCCAGTAGTATAGATCTATGGGGGGCGGTTCCCCAGCATTTT.

This clonotype was found a few times. The chain combines TRBV2 with TRBJ1-5; weak D call: TRBD1 (6 bases). Germline loops: CDR1 SNHLY, CDR2 FYNNEI. The CDR3 is made up of 17 amino acids. Trimming removed 4 bases at V and 7 bases at J, with 23 bases between. CDR3 loop: CASSVRTSGGAEQPQHF. Written as DNA, the CDR3 is TGTGCCAGCAGTGTCCGGACTAGCGGGGGGGCGGAACAGCCCCAGCATTTT. Together with reference TRBV2 and TRBJ1-5, the CDR3 gives the full variable domain: EPEVTQTPSHQVTQMGQEVILRCVPISNHLYFYWYRQILGQKVEFLVSFYNNEISEKSEIFDDQFSVERPDGSNFTLKIRSTKLEDSAMYFCASSVRTSGGAEQPQHFGDGTRLSIL.

This clonotype was detected ten times or more. CDR3 region: CASSQDPLTSGSTDTQYF. Here the CDR3 DNA reads TGTGCCAGCAGCCAAGACCCACTGACTAGCGGTTCCACAGATACGCAGTATTTT. The chain uses TRBV4-2 and TRBJ2-3; 9 bases agree with TRBD2. V lost 0 bases, J lost 2 bases, and 9 bases stayed unmatched. The CDR3 consists of 18 residues. Germline V gives CDR1 LGHNA, CDR2 YNFKEQ.

V and J are TRBV10-3 and TRBJ2-5, with 14 positions matching TRBD2. Trimming cost V 7 bases and J 5 bases; bases outside gene matches: 6. CDR3 length: 15 amino acids. The germline CDR1 and CDR2 sequences are ENHRY and SYGVKD. The CDR3 spells CAIMPGLAGVETQYF. CDR3 DNA: TGTGCCATCATGCCGGGACTAGCGGGGGTTGAGACCCAGTACTTC.

As regards this clonotype: At one end the junction does not follow the germline gene, possibly because of a read error. This rearrangement joins TRBV7-9 to TRBJ2-7; tentatively, D is TRBD2 (6 bases). The V gene's germline CDR1 is SEHNR and CDR2 FQNEAQ (reference sequence). CDR3 size: 14 residues. The CDR3 loop reads CASSWGGASYEQYF. In DNA, the CDR3 is TGCGCCAGCAGCTGGGGCGGGGCATCCTACGAGCAGTACTTC.

In regard to this clonotype: The junction departs from germline at one end; a sequencing error may be responsible. This chain links TRBV7-8 with TRBJ1-1; 7 bases align to TRBD1. This CDR3 comprises 11 residues. Looked up from germline, CDR1 is SGHVS and CDR2 is FQNEAQ. CDR3 DNA sequence: TGTGCCAGCAGGACAGGGTACAGGGCAACCTTT. It specifies CASRTGYRATF.

The chain links TRBV2 to TRBJ1-2, with D perhaps TRBD1 (6 bases). Trimming left V 2 bases short and J 8 bases short, with 12 bases between. The CDR3 is 13 residues long. Germline V gene sequence: CDR1 SNHLY, CDR2 FYNNEI. CDR3 nucleotide sequence: TGTGCCAGCAGTGAATCAGGGGAGGTCGGCTACACCTTC. It is translated as CASSESGEVGYTF.

The chain joins TRBV27 to TRBJ2-7; tentative D call: TRBD2 (5 bases). Germline CDR1 is MNHEY and CDR2 is SMNVEV (reference sequence). Trimming removed 4 bases from V and 2 bases from J, with 9 bases in between. This CDR3 contains 13 residues. DNA of the CDR3: TGTGCCAGCAGTTATCGGGGAACCTACGAGCAGTACTTC. Translating gives CASSYRGTYEQYF.